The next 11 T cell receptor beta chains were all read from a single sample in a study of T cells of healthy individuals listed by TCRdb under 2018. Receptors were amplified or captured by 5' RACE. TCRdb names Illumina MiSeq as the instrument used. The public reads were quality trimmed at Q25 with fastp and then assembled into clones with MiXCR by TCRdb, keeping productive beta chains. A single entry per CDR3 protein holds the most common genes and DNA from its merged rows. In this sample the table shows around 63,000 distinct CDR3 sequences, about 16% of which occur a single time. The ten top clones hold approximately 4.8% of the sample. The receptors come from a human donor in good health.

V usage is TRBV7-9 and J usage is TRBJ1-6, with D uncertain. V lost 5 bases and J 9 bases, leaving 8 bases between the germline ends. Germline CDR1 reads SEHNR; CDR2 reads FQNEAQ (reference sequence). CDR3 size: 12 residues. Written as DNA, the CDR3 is TGTGCCAGCAGCCTCGGAACTTCACCCCTCCACTTT. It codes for CASSLGTSPLHF.

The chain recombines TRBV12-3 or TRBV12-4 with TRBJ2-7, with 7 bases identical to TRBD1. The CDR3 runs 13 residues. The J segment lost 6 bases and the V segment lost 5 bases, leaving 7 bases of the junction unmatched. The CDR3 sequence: CASSPGQPGEQYF. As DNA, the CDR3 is TGTGCCAGCAGTCCGGGACAGCCCGGCGAGCAGTACTTC.

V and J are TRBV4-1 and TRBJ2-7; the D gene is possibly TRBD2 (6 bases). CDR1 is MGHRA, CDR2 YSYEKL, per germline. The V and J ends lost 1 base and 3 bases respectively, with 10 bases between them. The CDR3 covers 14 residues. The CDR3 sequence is CASSQGRGNYEQYF. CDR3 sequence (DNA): TGCGCCAGCAGCCAAGGGAGGGGAAACTACGAGCAGTACTTC.

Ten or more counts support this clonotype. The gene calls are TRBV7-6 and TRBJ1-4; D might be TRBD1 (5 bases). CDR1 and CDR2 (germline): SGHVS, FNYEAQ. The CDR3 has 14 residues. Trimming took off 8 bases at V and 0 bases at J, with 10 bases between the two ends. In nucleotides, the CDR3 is TGTGCCAGCTCAATGACAGCAACTAATGAAAAACTGTTTTTT. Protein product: CASSMTATNEKLFF.

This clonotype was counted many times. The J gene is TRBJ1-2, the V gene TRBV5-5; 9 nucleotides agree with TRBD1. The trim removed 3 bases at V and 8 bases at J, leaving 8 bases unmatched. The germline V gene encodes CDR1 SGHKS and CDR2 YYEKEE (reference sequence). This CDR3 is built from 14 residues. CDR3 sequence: CASSYRTGAVGYTF. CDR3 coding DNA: TGTGCCAGCAGCTACAGGACAGGGGCCGTAGGCTACACCTTC. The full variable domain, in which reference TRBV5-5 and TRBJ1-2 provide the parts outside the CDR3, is DAGVTQSPTHLIKTRGQQVTLRCSPISGHKSVSWYQQVLGQGPQFIFQYYEKEERGRGNFPDRFSARQFPNYSSELNVNALLLGDSALYLCASSYRTGAVGYTFGSGTRLTVV.

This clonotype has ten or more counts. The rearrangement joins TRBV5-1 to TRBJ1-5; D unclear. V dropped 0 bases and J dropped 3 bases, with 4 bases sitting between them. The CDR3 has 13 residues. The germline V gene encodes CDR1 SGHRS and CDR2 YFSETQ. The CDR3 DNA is TGCGCCAGCAGCTTGGGGCCCAATCAGCCCCAGCATTTT. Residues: CASSLGPNQPQHF. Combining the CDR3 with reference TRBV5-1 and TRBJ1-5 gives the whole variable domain KAGVTQTPRYLIKTRGQQVTLSCSPISGHRSVSWYQQTPGQGLQFLFEYFSETQRNKGNFPGRFSGRQFSNSRSEMNVSTLELGDSALYLCASSLGPNQPQHFGDGTRLSIL.

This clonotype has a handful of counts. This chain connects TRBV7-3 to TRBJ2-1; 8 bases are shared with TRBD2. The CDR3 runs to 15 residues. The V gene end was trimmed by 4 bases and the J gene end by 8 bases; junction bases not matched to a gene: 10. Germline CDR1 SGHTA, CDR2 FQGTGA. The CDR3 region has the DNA TGTGCCAGCAGCTCCGGGGGGGGGCAGAATGATGAGCAGTTCTTC. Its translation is CASSSGGGQNDEQFF.

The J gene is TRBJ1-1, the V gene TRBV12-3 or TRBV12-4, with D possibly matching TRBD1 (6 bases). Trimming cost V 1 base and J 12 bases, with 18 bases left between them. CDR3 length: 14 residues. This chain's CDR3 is CASSLVLGGQGTFF. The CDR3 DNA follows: TGTGCCAGCAGTTTAGTTCTTGGGGGACAAGGAACTTTCTTT.

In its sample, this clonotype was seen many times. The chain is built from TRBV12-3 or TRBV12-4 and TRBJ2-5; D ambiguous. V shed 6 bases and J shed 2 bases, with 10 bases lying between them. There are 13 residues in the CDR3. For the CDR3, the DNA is TGTGCCAGCAGGCCGGGTTATCAAGAGACCCAGTACTTC. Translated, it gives CASRPGYQETQYF.

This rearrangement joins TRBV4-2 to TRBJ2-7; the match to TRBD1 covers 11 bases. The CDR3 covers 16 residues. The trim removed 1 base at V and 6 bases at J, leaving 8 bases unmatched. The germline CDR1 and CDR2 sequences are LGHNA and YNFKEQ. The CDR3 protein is CASSQGPGQGESEQYF. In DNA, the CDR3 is TGTGCCAGCAGCCAAGGGCCGGGACAGGGGGAATCCGAGCAGTACTTC.

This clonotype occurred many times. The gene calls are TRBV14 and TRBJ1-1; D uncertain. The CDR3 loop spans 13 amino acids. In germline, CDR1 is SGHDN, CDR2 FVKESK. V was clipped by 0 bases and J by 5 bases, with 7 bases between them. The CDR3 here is CASSQDPGTEAFF. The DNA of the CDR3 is TGTGCCAGCAGCCAAGATCCCGGTACTGAAGCTTTCTTT.